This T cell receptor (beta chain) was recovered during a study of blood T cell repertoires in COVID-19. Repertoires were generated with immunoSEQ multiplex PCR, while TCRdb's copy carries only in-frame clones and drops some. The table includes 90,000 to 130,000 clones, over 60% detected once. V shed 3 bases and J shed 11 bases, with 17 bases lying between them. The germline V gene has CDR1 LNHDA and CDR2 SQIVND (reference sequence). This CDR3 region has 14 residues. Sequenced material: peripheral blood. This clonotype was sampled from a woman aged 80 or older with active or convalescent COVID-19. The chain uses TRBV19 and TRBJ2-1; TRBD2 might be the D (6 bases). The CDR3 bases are TGTGCCAGTAGTATTGGTGATAGCGGTCCAAAGCAGTTCTTC. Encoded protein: CASSIGDSGPKQFF.